Below, 3 T cell receptor beta chains from the same sample are listed, as sequenced in a study of blood T cell repertoires in COVID-19. Sequencing was performed with immunoSEQ multiplex PCR; in TCRdb, only in-frame clones are kept and a portion is missing. The table shows 300,000 to 400,000 clones, with 91% occurring only once. Sequencing was done on a sample of peripheral blood. Every receptor here comes from a woman aged 18-29 years who had recovered from COVID-19.

The chain combines TRBV5-1 with TRBJ2-3, with 7 bases matching TRBD1. The junction had 3 bases not matched to a gene; V was cut back by 0 bases and J by 5 bases. Looked up from germline, CDR1 is SGHRS and CDR2 is YFSETQ. The CDR3 runs 14 residues. The CDR3 nucleotides read TGCGCCAGCAGCTTGGGACAGGGACGAGATACGCAGTATTTT. This encodes CASSLGQGRDTQYF.

The J gene is TRBJ2-4, the V gene TRBV6-5; D gene ambiguous. Germline V gene sequence: CDR1 MNHEY, CDR2 SVGAGI. V lost 2 bases and J lost 5, with 16 bases in between. This CDR3 is 16 amino acids long. The CDR3 spells CASSYPPRGRENIQYF. CDR3 bases: TGTGCCAGCAGTTACCCTCCCAGAGGTCGGGAAAACATTCAGTACTTC.

The DNA of the CDR3 is TGTGCCAGCAGTTTATCGTTGACAGGACCAAATGAGCAGTTCTTC. This gives the protein CASSLSLTGPNEQFF. The chain couples TRBV27 to TRBJ2-1; D may be TRBD1 (6 bases). The CDR3 consists of 15 residues. Trimming shortened V by 0 bases and J by 7 bases, and 13 bases separated the two germline ends. Germline loops: CDR1 MNHEY, CDR2 SMNVEV (reference sequence).